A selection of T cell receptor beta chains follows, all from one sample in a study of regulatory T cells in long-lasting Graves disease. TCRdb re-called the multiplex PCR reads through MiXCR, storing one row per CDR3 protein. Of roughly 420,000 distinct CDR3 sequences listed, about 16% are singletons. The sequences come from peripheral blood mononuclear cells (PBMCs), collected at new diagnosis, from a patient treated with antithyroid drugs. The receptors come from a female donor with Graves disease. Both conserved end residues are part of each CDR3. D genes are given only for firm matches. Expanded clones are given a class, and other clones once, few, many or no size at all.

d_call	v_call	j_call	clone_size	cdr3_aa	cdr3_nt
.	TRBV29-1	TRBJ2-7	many	CSVTESSYEQYF	TGCAGCGTGACGGAGAGCTCCTACGAGCAGTACTTC
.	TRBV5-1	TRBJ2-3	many	CASSGRTGPDTQYF	TGCGCCAGCAGCGGGAGGACAGGACCAGATACGCAGTATTTT
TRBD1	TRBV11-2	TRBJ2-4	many	CASSRQGSKNIQYF	TGTGCCAGCAGCCGACAGGGGTCCAAAAACATTCAGTACTTC
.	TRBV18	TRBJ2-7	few	CASSPWDGDYEQYF	TGTGCCAGCTCACCCTGGGACGGAGACTACGAGCAGTACTTC
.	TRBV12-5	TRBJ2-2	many	CASGLRRKEDRELFF	TGTGCTAGTGGTCTCCGGAGGAAGGAGGACCGGGAGCTGTTTTTT
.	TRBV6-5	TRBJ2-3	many	CASSYYDGAWGETQYF	TGTGCCAGCAGTTACTACGACGGGGCCTGGGGGGAGACGCAGTATTTT
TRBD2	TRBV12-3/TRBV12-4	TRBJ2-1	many	CASSPGGESYNEQFF	TGTGCCAGCAGCCCTGGGGGGGAGAGCTACAATGAGCAGTTCTTC
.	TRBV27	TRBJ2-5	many	CASSLGLLTPQETQYF	TGTGCCAGCAGTTTGGGGCTTCTGACACCTCAGGAGACCCAGTACTTC
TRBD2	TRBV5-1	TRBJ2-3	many	CASSLGTSGMTPFTDTQYF	TGCGCCAGCAGCCTAGGGACTAGCGGGATGACCCCCTTTACAGATACGCAGTATTTT
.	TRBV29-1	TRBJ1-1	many	CSASLVREAFF	TGCAGCGCCTCCCTGGTGAGGGAAGCTTTCTTT
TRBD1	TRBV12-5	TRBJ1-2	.	CASGRDRQNDYGYTF	TGTGCTAGTGGTAGGGACAGACAGAACGACTATGGCTACACCTTC
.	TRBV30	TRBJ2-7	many	CAWSPFDEQYF	TGTGCCTGGAGTCCCTTCGACGAGCAGTACTTC
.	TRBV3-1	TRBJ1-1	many	CASSLGIGNTEAFF	TGTGCCAGCAGCTTAGGAATCGGGAACACTGAAGCTTTCTTT
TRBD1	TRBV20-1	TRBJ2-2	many	CSARRAGQGTGELFF	TGCAGTGCTAGGAGAGCGGGACAGGGGACCGGGGAGCTGTTTTTT
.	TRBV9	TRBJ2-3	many	CASSVQAGGTMNTQYF	TGTGCCAGCAGCGTCCAAGCGGGTGGAACTATGAATACGCAGTATTTT
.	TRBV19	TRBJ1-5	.	CASSMVEQGIGQPQHF	TGTGCCAGTAGTATGGTTGAGCAGGGGATTGGTCAGCCCCAGCATTTT
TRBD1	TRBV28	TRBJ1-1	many	CASSSPTGGGNAAFF	TGTGCCAGCAGTTCCCCCACAGGGGGCGGCAATGCGGCTTTCTTT
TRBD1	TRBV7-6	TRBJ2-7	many	CASSPGGTYEQYF	TGTGCCAGCAGCCCAGGGGGTACCTACGAGCAGTACTTC
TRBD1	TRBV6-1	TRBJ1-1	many	CASTSRTGGVQDEAFF	TGTGCCAGCACCTCGCGAACAGGGGGCGTCCAGGATGAAGCTTTCTTT
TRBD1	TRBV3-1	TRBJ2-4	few	CASSQDQGERGNIQYF	TGTGCCAGCAGCCAAGATCAGGGGGAGAGGGGAAACATTCAGTACTTC
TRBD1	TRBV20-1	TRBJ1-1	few	CSARSWTGSTEAFF	TGCAGTGCTAGATCCTGGACAGGATCGACTGAAGCTTTCTTT
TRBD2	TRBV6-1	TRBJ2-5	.	CASSRGLAGVTRKETQYF	TGTGCCAGCAGTCGGGGACTAGCGGGAGTTACGAGGAAGGAGACCCAGTACTTC
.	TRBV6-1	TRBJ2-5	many	CASSETVWKRETQYF	TGTGCCAGCAGTGAAACGGTTTGGAAGAGGGAGACCCAGTACTTC
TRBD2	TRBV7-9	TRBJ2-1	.	CASSSTGTSGSPYNEQFF	TGTGCCAGCAGCTCCACCGGGACTAGCGGGAGCCCGTACAATGAGCAGTTCTTC
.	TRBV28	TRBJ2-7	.	CASRNRDIYEQYF	TGTGCCAGCAGAAACCGGGACATCTACGAGCAGTACTTC
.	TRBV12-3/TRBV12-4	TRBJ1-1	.	CASSESGGANTGAFF	TGTGCCAGCAGTGAATCGGGGGGGGCGAACACTGGAGCTTTCTTT
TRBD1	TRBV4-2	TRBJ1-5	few	CASSQGDRGLYQPQHF	TGTGCCAGCAGCCAAGGGGACAGGGGGCTTTATCAGCCCCAGCATTTT
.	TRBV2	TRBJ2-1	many	CASTGGEEQFF	TGTGCCAGCACAGGCGGCGAGGAGCAGTTCTTC
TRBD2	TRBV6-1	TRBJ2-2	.	CASRSAWTSGRGTGELFF	TGTGCCAGCAGAAGTGCTTGGACTAGCGGGCGGGGGACCGGGGAGCTGTTTTTT
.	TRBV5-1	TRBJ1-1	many	CASSPNDLTAGVKNTEAFF	TGCGCCAGCAGCCCAAATGACCTGACAGCGGGAGTTAAGAACACTGAAGCTTTCTTT
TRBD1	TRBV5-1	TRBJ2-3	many	CASSWASGTGVPDTQYF	TGCGCCAGCAGCTGGGCTAGTGGGACAGGGGTCCCAGATACGCAGTATTTT
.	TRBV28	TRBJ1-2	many	CASSLFLTEGGYTF	TGTGCCAGCAGTTTATTCCTTACAGAGGGTGGCTACACCTTC
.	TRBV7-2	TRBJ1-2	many	CASSLVSGNHYGYTF	TGTGCCAGCAGCTTAGTCTCGGGCAACCACTATGGCTACACCTTC
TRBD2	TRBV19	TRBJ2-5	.	CASSITSGRGETQYF	TGTGCCAGTAGTATAACGAGCGGGAGGGGGGAGACCCAGTACTTC
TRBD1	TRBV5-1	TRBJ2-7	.	CATSLIQGAYEQYF	TGCGCCACCAGCTTGATCCAGGGGGCTTACGAGCAGTACTTC
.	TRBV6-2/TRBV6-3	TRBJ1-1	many	CASSDGRRNTEAFF	TGTGCCAGCAGTGATGGGAGGCGGAACACTGAAGCTTTCTTT
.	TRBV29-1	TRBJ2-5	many	CSVVWAQETQYF	TGCAGCGTTGTGTGGGCGCAAGAGACCCAGTACTTC
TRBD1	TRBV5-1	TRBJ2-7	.	CASSRGDSSYEQYF	TGCGCCAGCAGCAGAGGGGACAGCTCCTACGAGCAGTACTTC
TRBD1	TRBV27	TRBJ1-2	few	CASNTRGTGGGFYGYTF	TGTGCCAGCAATACGAGGGGGACAGGGGGCGGATTCTATGGCTACACCTTC
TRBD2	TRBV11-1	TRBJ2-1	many	CASSLVASGKGSYNEQFF	TGTGCCAGCAGCTTAGTGGCTAGCGGGAAAGGCTCCTACAATGAGCAGTTCTTC
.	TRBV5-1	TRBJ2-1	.	CASSLAGDDYNEQFF	TGCGCCAGCAGCTTGGCCGGGGACGACTACAATGAGCAGTTCTTC
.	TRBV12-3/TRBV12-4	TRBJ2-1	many	CASSLEPRVYEQFF	TGTGCCAGCAGTTTGGAACCCAGGGTTTATGAGCAGTTCTTC